This T cell receptor beta chain was observed in a study of early T cells in non-severe SARS-CoV-2 infection. The CDR3 totals 15 residues. V gave up 5 bases and J gave up 0 bases, with 10 bases separating them. Germline loops: CDR1 MGHRA, CDR2 YSYEKL. TCRdb passed the 5' RACE reads through MiXCR, listing each CDR3 protein once. The table has about 59,000 distinct CDR3 sequences, roughly an eighth seen once. Sequencing was performed on whole blood, taken at baseline. The TCR was taken from an adult who was a healthcare worker with PCR-confirmed SARS-CoV-2 infection or an uninfected control (not recorded which). This chain connects TRBV4-1 to TRBJ2-2, with TRBD1 as a possible D gene (6 bases). CDR3 region: CASSDNRANTGELFF. CDR3 DNA sequence: TGCGCCAGCAGCGATAACAGGGCGAACACCGGGGAGCTGTTTTTT.